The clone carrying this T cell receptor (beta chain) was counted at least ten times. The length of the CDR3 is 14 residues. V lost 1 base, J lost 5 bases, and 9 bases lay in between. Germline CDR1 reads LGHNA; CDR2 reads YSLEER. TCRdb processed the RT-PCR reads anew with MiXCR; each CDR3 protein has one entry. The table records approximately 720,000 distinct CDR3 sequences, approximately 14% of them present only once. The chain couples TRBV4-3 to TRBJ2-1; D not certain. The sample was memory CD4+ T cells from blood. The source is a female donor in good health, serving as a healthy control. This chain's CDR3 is CASSQVHLNNEQFF. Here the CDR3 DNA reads TGCGCCAGCAGCCAAGTCCATTTGAACAATGAGCAGTTCTTC.